Below, 30 T cell receptor beta chains from the same sample are listed, as sequenced in a study of cytomegalovirus exposure and HLA in healthy donors. Amplification used 60 Vbeta primers and 13 Jbeta primers. Data came from immunoSEQ multiplex PCR; TCRdb stores just in-frame clones and leaves some out. The table lists under 200,000 clones, roughly 79% of them singletons. Sequencing was done on a sample of PBMCs. The receptor source for this set is a male donor in good health and CMV-seropositive.

The chain combines TRBV9 with TRBJ2-1; 7 bases fit TRBD2. Germline assignment: CDR1 SGDLS and CDR2 YYNGEE. This CDR3 spans 13 amino acids. Trimming took 5 bases from V and 8 from J; bases not matched to a gene: 7. The CDR3 nucleotides read TGTGCCAGCAGGGCTAGCGCGGGGGATGAGCAGTTCTTC. Protein product: CASRASAGDEQFF. The entire variable domain, with the rest obtained from reference TRBV9 and TRBJ2-1, is as follows: DSGVTQTPKHLITATGQRVTLRCSPRSGDLSVYWYQQSLDQGLQFLIQYYNGEERAKGNILERFSAQQFPDLHSELNLSSLELGDSALYFCASRASAGDEQFFGPGTRLTVL.

V gene TRBV6-6 combines with J gene TRBJ1-2, with D possibly matching TRBD1 (5 bases). Germline V gene lookup returns CDR1 MNHNY and CDR2 SVGAGI (reference sequence). Trimming stripped 7 bases from V and 5 bases from J, with 20 bases between. This CDR3 contains 15 residues. The chain's CDR3 is CASKEPRDGPYGYTF. The DNA for the CDR3 is TGTGCCAGCAAAGAACCGCGGGACGGGCCTTATGGCTACACCTTC.

This clone has only a few counts. The J gene is TRBJ2-3, the V gene TRBV7-6, with D possibly TRBD2 on 5 matching bases. CDR1 is SGHVS, CDR2 FNYEAQ, per germline. This CDR3 region has 14 residues. Between the trimmed V and J ends, which lost 3 bases and 1 base, there was a span of 8 bases. The chain's CDR3 is CASSFGGGTDTQYF. CDR3 nucleotides: TGTGCCAGCAGCTTTGGAGGAGGCACAGATACGCAGTATTTT.

This chain links TRBV18 with TRBJ1-1; 7 bases fit TRBD1. With 1 base clipped from V and 11 bases from J, the junction kept 4 bases outside the gene matches. This CDR3 spans 12 amino acids. Looked up from germline, CDR1 is KGHSH and CDR2 is LQKENI. CDR3 bases: TGTGCCAGCTCACCACAGGGGGCGGCCGCTTTCTTT. Its protein is CASSPQGAAAFF.

This clone was recorded only once. This CDR3 reads CATSRASGQNTEAFF. The CDR3 DNA reads as TGTGCCACCAGCAGAGCATCAGGCCAAAACACTGAAGCTTTCTTT. The rearrangement joins TRBV15 to TRBJ1-1; no firm D call. The germline CDR1 and CDR2 sequences are LNHNV and YYDKDF (reference sequence). V lost 1 base, J lost 2 bases, and 11 bases lay in between. CDR3 length: 15 amino acids. Based on the CDR3 plus reference TRBV15 and TRBJ1-1, the full variable domain is DAMVIQNPRYQVTQFGKPVTLSCSQTLNHNVMYWYQQKSSQAPKLLFHYYDKDFNNEADTPDNFQSRRPNTSFCFLDIRSPGLGDTAMYLCATSRASGQNTEAFFGQGTRLTVV.

This sequence joins TRBV27 and TRBJ1-5; tentative D call: TRBD1 (6 bases). V was trimmed by 6 bases and J by 3 bases, leaving 12 bases between them. The CDR3 loop spans 14 amino acids. Germline CDR1 reads MNHEY; CDR2 reads SMNVEV (reference sequence). DNA of the CDR3: TGTGCCAGCAGCGGTGGACAGCTCAATCAGCCCCAGCATTTT. This encodes CASSGGQLNQPQHF.

In this sample, this clone turned up a few times. The rearrangement uses TRBV6-5 and TRBJ2-3, with D unclear. There are 12 residues in the CDR3. CDR1 is MNHEY, CDR2 SVGAGI, per germline. Trimming cost V 10 bases and J 4 bases, with 12 bases left between them. In DNA form, the CDR3 reads TGTGCCACTCACTCCGCCGCAGATACGCAGTATTTT. The encoded protein is CATHSAADTQYF.

On this clone itself: The CDR3 does not close with the conserved phenylalanine or tryptophan, likely indicating a read error. This chain joins TRBV6-5 and TRBJ1-1; D unresolved. V was shortened by 9 bases and J by 2 bases, with 7 bases between the two germline ends. The CDR3 contains 11 residues. Germline V CDR1 and CDR2: MNHEY, SVGAGI. CDR3 sequence reads: CASRDNTEAFL. The CDR3 DNA is TGTGCCAGTAGAGACAACACTGAAGCTTTCCTT.

V is TRBV9 and J is TRBJ2-3; a weak D match, TRBD2 (5 bases). Trimming shortened V by 1 base and J by 0 bases, and 6 bases separated the two germline ends. From germline, CDR1 is SGDLS and CDR2 YYNGEE. The CDR3 is 14 amino acids. CDR3: CASSVRGSTDTQYF. The DNA for the CDR3 is TGTGCCAGCAGCGTACGCGGGAGCACAGATACGCAGTATTTT.

This clone has a single count. The chain joins TRBV11-3 to TRBJ2-1; 8 bases are a match to TRBD2. This CDR3 spans 15 amino acids. V dropped 8 bases and J dropped 4; count of bases not matched to a gene: 10. Germline V gene sequence: CDR1 SGHNT, CDR2 YENEEA. CDR3 DNA sequence: TGTGCCAGCCGCAGGGCGGGGGGTGTGTACAATGAGCAGTTCTTC. Encoded protein: CASRRAGGVYNEQFF.

The V call is TRBV7-9, the J call TRBJ2-4, with 9 bases fitting TRBD1. Unmatched junction bases numbered 2, after V lost 0 bases and J lost 5 bases. The germline gives CDR1 SEHNR, CDR2 FQNEAQ (reference sequence). CDR3 length: 15 residues. The CDR3 loop is CASSLAGQGENIQYF. CDR3 DNA sequence: TGTGCCAGCAGCTTAGCGGGACAGGGTGAAAACATTCAGTACTTC.

The chain combines TRBV4-2 with TRBJ2-2; 11 nucleotides line up with TRBD2. V shed 5 bases, J shed 2 bases, and the junction held 13 bases outside the gene matches. The germline V gene encodes CDR1 LGHNA and CDR2 YNFKEQ. The CDR3 sequence is 19 residues long. DNA for the CDR3: TGTGCCAGCAGCTCCCTCCGGGGGACTAGCGGCGCAAACACCGGGGAGCTGTTTTTT. It codes for CASSSLRGTSGANTGELFF.

The genes are TRBV6-8 and TRBJ1-5; D gene uncertain. With 6 bases removed from V and 9 bases from J, the gap between germline ends came to 9 bases. The V gene's germline CDR1 is MNHGY and CDR2 SAAAGT. The CDR3 extends over 11 amino acids. The DNA for the CDR3 is TGTGCCAGCAGCCCCGGGTGGCCCCAGCATTTT. Protein sequence: CASSPGWPQHF.

The CDR3 sequence: CASSVEGAGYTF. In nucleotides, the CDR3 is TGTGCCAGCAGCGTAGAGGGGGCGGGCTACACCTTC. The J gene is TRBJ1-2, the V gene TRBV9; TRBD1 aligns across 7 bases. Germline V gives CDR1 SGDLS, CDR2 YYNGEE. V dropped 0 bases and J dropped 8; count of bases not matched to a gene: 1. The CDR3 spans 12 residues.

This clone has more than one count but fewer than ten. The V gene is TRBV6-6, the J gene TRBJ2-7; possible D gene TRBD1, 5 bases. Trimming cost V 6 bases and J 4 bases, with 7 bases left between them. This CDR3 comprises 11 residues. Germline values: CDR1 MNHNY, CDR2 SVGAGI (reference sequence). CDR3 DNA: TGTGCCAGCAGGGACATTTACGAGCAGTACTTC. The encoded protein is CASRDIYEQYF.

This clone was observed a handful of times. V gene TRBV15 combines with J gene TRBJ1-1; D possibly corresponds to TRBD1 (5 bases). The germline CDR1 and CDR2 sequences are LNHNV and YYDKDF (reference sequence). Between the trimmed V and J ends, which lost 0 bases and 5 bases, there was a span of 10 bases. The CDR3 extends over 14 amino acids. CDR3 DNA sequence: TGTGCCACCAGCAGAGATCCGCAGGGAACTGAAGCTTTCTTT. This encodes CATSRDPQGTEAFF. The variable domain in full, completed from reference TRBV15 and TRBJ1-1, reads DAMVIQNPRYQVTQFGKPVTLSCSQTLNHNVMYWYQQKSSQAPKLLFHYYDKDFNNEADTPDNFQSRRPNTSFCFLDIRSPGLGDTAMYLCATSRDPQGTEAFFGQGTRLTVV.

The chain couples TRBV5-1 to TRBJ2-2; D possibly corresponds to TRBD1 (6 bases). The CDR3 runs to 16 residues. V was pared by 2 bases and J by 6 bases, with 17 bases between. Germline V gene sequence: CDR1 SGHRS, CDR2 YFSETQ. CDR3 residues: CASSFGVGGSAGELFF. The CDR3 DNA reads TGCGCCAGCAGCTTTGGTGTAGGGGGAAGCGCCGGGGAGCTGTTTTTT.

This sequence joins TRBV5-6 and TRBJ2-7, with a weak D call TRBD1 (5 bases). The V end was cut by 1 base, the J end by 2 bases, with 10 bases between. From germline, CDR1 is SGHDT and CDR2 YYEEEE. This CDR3 region has 14 residues. Written as DNA, the CDR3 is TGTGCCAGCAGCTTGCAGGGTTCGGCCTACGAGCAGTACTTC. This translates into CASSLQGSAYEQYF.

The rearrangement joins TRBV5-4 to TRBJ1-6; D is unclear. CDR3 length: 13 residues. V was trimmed by 3 bases and J by 8 bases, leaving 9 bases between them. Germline CDR1 reads SGHNT; CDR2 reads YYREEE (reference sequence). The CDR3 protein is CASSSTPDSPLHF. DNA of the CDR3: TGTGCCAGCAGCTCCACTCCTGATTCACCCCTCCACTTT.

The V and J genes are TRBV5-1 and TRBJ1-1; TRBD1 aligns across 8 bases. Germline CDR1 is SGHRS and CDR2 is YFSETQ. This CDR3 spans 14 amino acids. Trimming removed 4 bases from V and 5 bases from J; junction bases left unmatched: 7. The CDR3 loop reads CASSLWTGRTEAFF. CDR3 nucleotide sequence: TGCGCCAGCAGCCTCTGGACAGGGAGAACTGAAGCTTTCTTT. Based on the CDR3 plus reference TRBV5-1 and TRBJ1-1, the full variable domain is KAGVTQTPRYLIKTRGQQVTLSCSPISGHRSVSWYQQTPGQGLQFLFEYFSETQRNKGNFPGRFSGRQFSNSRSEMNVSTLELGDSALYLCASSLWTGRTEAFFGQGTRLTVV.

The chain recombines TRBV4-1 with TRBJ1-4, with a weak D call TRBD1 (5 bases). V was shortened by 1 base and J by 4 bases, with 10 bases between the two germline ends. From germline, CDR1 is MGHRA and CDR2 YSYEKL. The CDR3 length is 15 residues. The CDR3 protein is CASSQGVRVNEKLFF. CDR3 sequence (DNA): TGCGCCAGCAGCCAAGGGGTCAGGGTTAATGAAAAACTGTTTTTT.

CDR3 sequence: CASSPYFQTSGGQNNEQFF. The CDR3 region has the DNA TGTGCCAGCAGTCCCTATTTCCAGACTAGCGGGGGCCAAAACAATGAGCAGTTCTTC. The chain links TRBV6-4 to TRBJ2-1; 12 bases map to TRBD2. V lost 5 bases to trimming and J lost 5 bases; unmatched junction nucleotides: 16. The CDR3 spans 19 residues. CDR1 and CDR2 from the germline V gene are MRHNA and SNTAGT.

The V call is TRBV2, the J call TRBJ2-7; 7 positions match TRBD2. The CDR3 length is 14 residues. Germline V lookup: CDR1 SNHLY, CDR2 FYNNEI. J gave up 5 bases and V 3 bases, and 7 bases lay outside the gene matches. For the CDR3, the DNA is TGTGCCAGCAGTGATGGGCGGGGGTGGAACGAGCAGTACTTC. Protein product: CASSDGRGWNEQYF.

The chain couples TRBV19 to TRBJ1-2, with 11 bases aligning to TRBD1. This CDR3 spans 16 amino acids. From germline, CDR1 is LNHDA and CDR2 SQIVND (reference sequence). V lost 7 bases to trimming and J lost 8 bases; unmatched junction nucleotides: 15. CDR3 loop: CASTHIIGTGGRGYTF. CDR3 nucleotide sequence: TGTGCCAGTACCCACATCATCGGGACAGGGGGACGCGGCTACACCTTC.

The chain couples TRBV4-2 to TRBJ2-7; 9 bases line up with TRBD1. This CDR3 region has 17 residues. Germline CDR1 is LGHNA and CDR2 is YNFKEQ. V lost 1 base to trimming and J lost 1 base; unmatched junction nucleotides: 8. Written as DNA, the CDR3 is TGTGCCAGCAGCCAAGGATTCGTCGGGACAGGGTCCTACGAGCAGTACTTC. It yields the protein CASSQGFVGTGSYEQYF.

This sequence joins TRBV18 and TRBJ1-1; TRBD1 might be the D (6 bases). Germline V lookup: CDR1 KGHSH, CDR2 LQKENI. There are 15 residues in the CDR3. Trimming removed 8 bases at V and 1 base at J, with 17 bases between. The CDR3 protein is CASAAQGFGNTEAFF. The DNA for the CDR3 is TGTGCCAGCGCCGCACAGGGCTTTGGGAACACTGAAGCTTTCTTT.

The genes are TRBV2 and TRBJ2-5; 11 positions agree with TRBD2. Gene TRBJ2-7 matches the end of the DNA better, so the J call may be wrong. This CDR3 is built from 14 residues. The germline V gene encodes CDR1 SNHLY and CDR2 FYNNEI. CDR3 amino acids: CASSPLAGDHEQYF. CDR3 sequence (DNA): TGTGCCAGCAGTCCACTAGCGGGGGACCACGAGCAGTACTTC.

The rearrangement links TRBV6-5 to TRBJ2-3; D might be TRBD1 (6 bases). V lost 4 bases, J lost 2 bases, and 10 bases lay in between. CDR3 length: 14 residues. CDR1 is MNHEY, CDR2 SVGAGI, per germline. The CDR3 DNA reads as TGTGCCAGCAGTTCCACAGGGCCCACAGATACGCAGTATTTT. Translated, it gives CASSSTGPTDTQYF.

V gene TRBV4-1 combines with J gene TRBJ1-2, with D perhaps matching TRBD1 (6 bases). The ends were cut back, 3 bases at V and 4 bases at J, with 15 bases in the middle. The CDR3 runs 15 residues. Germline assignment: CDR1 MGHRA and CDR2 YSYEKL. The CDR3 DNA reads TGCGCCAGCAGCCAGAGCGGGGGCGGGAGCTATGGCTACACCTTC. As protein: CASSQSGGGSYGYTF.

The gene calls are TRBV7-2 and TRBJ1-4, with D possibly matching TRBD1 (6 bases). The germline V gene has CDR1 SGHTA and CDR2 FQGNSA. V was pared by 1 base and J by 3 bases, with 18 bases between. The CDR3 is made up of 18 amino acids. The CDR3 region has the DNA TGTGCCAGCAGCTTAGGCGTCAGGGGAAGGTTCGCTAATGAAAAACTGTTTTTT. Translation gives CASSLGVRGRFANEKLFF.